This T cell receptor (beta chain) was obtained from a study of blood T cells in healthy people across ages. The V gene end was trimmed by 6 bases and the J gene end by 6 bases; junction bases not matched to a gene: 7. The germline gives CDR1 DFQATT, CDR2 SNEGSKA (reference sequence). The CDR3 is 13 amino acids. Comment on this clonotype: No antigen is known for it.

Findings and limits, study-wide: Both higher diversity and more naive CD4+ cells marked long-lived donors when set against aged donors.

Using a J-beta primer mix together with a sample-barcoded 5' primer, a second PCR was run for roughly 6 to 11 cycles. TCRdb used MiXCR to reprocess the 5' RACE reads, holding one entry per CDR3 protein. The sample carries about 720,000 distinct CDR3 sequences, over 20% recorded once. The chain is built from TRBV20-1 and TRBJ2-1, with 8 bases that match TRBD2. The sequencing input was blood. This sequence was found in a man aged 65 to 85 in good health. CDR3 coding DNA: TGCAGTGCCCAGATGGGACTAGTCAATGAGCAGTTCTTC. This codes for CSAQMGLVNEQFF.